These T cell receptor beta chains were read from a single sample in a study of CD8 T cells in ankylosing spondylitis. TCRdb re-derived calls from the 5' RACE reads in MiXCR, one entry per CDR3 protein. The sample has roughly 100,000 distinct CDR3 sequences, roughly 8.3% seen once; the top ten hold 9.5% to 10%. Specimen: blood, either unsorted or a sorted T cell fraction (not recorded which). The receptors were sampled from a male donor with ankylosing spondylitis or in good health (not recorded which). Both conserved end residues are part of each CDR3. The D gene is left open where the match is weak. Part of the rows lack a size; the others show once, few, many or a class for expanded clones.

>many|TRBJ2-3|TRBV20-1|TRBD1
CSASVPGQGRTDTQYF
TGCAGTGCCTCGGTCCCGGGACAGGGACGCACAGATACGCAGTATTTT
>-|TRBJ2-1|TRBV11-3|-
CASSPLAGGPWNEQFF
TGTGCCAGCAGCCCCTTGGCCGGGGGGCCATGGAATGAGCAGTTCTTC
>-|TRBJ2-5|TRBV3-1|-
CASSQRGAQETQYF
TGTGCCAGCAGCCAACGGGGGGCTCAAGAGACCCAGTACTTC
>many|TRBJ2-7|TRBV20-1|-
CSAKMVGSYEQYF
TGCAGTGCTAAAATGGTCGGATCCTACGAGCAGTACTTC
>many|TRBJ2-7|TRBV6-6|-
CASSSRNEQYF
TGTGCCAGCAGTTCCCGGAACGAGCAGTACTTC
>many|TRBJ2-5|TRBV19|-
CASSIGRVETQYF
TGTGCCAGTAGTATAGGACGGGTGGAGACCCAGTACTTC
>many|TRBJ2-7|TRBV15|-
CATSREFISGPTEQYF
TGTGCCACCAGCAGAGAGTTTATATCTGGACCCACCGAGCAGTACTTC
>many|TRBJ2-2|TRBV29-1|-
CSVKGGSGELFF
TGCAGCGTTAAAGGAGGGTCCGGGGAGCTGTTTTTT
>many|TRBJ2-6|TRBV18|-
CASSPPGGSGANVLTF
TGTGCCAGCTCACCACCGGGGGGCTCTGGGGCCAACGTCCTGACTTTC
>many|TRBJ2-7|TRBV5-1|TRBD1
CASSSGQSIPYEQYF
TGCGCCAGCAGCTCGGGACAGAGTATCCCCTACGAGCAGTACTTC
>many|TRBJ2-3|TRBV7-9|-
CASRLQGADTQYF
TGTGCCAGCAGACTCCAGGGTGCAGATACGCAGTATTTT
>many|TRBJ2-1|TRBV7-2|-
CASSVWDNEQFF
TGTGCCAGCAGCGTGTGGGACAATGAGCAGTTCTTC
>few|TRBJ2-1|TRBV5-6|-
CASSLRARSGYNEQFF
TGTGCCAGCAGCTTGAGGGCTCGCTCGGGGTACAATGAGCAGTTCTTC
>many|TRBJ2-7|TRBV6-1|-
CASSEQQVASYEQYF
TGTGCCAGCAGTGAACAACAGGTCGCCTCCTACGAGCAGTACTTC
>many|TRBJ2-5|TRBV29-1|TRBD2
CSVELGGETQYF
TGCAGCGTTGAACTGGGAGGGGAGACCCAGTACTTC
>few|TRBJ2-5|TRBV12-3/TRBV12-4|-
CASSFPGQETQYF
TGTGCCAGCAGTTTCCCGGGCCAAGAGACCCAGTACTTC